This T cell receptor (beta chain) stems from a study of shared clonotypes between healthy human individuals. Deletions cut 4 bases from V and 6 bases from J, with 19 bases between. The CDR3 is 15 residues long. Germline assignment: CDR1 MNHEY and CDR2 SVGAGI. Assay execution took place at the deep level. The DNA input per sorted-subset replicate PCR was about 180 ng, corresponding to 25,000 to 35,000 T cell genomes. Assay: immunoSEQ multiplex PCR; the TCRdb copy retains only in-frame clones and omits some. The sample includes roughly 2.6 million clones, more than 80% of them seen just once. The sequenced sample consisted of naive CD4+ T cells sorted from blood. Subset indicated: CD45RA+ positively selected. The TCR sequence derives from a man younger than 35 in good health. The J gene is TRBJ2-7, the V gene TRBV6-5, with D perhaps TRBD1 (6 bases). The chain's CDR3 is CASSSDRAGVSEQYF. DNA for the CDR3: TGTGCCAGCAGTTCCGACCGGGCAGGGGTAAGCGAGCAGTACTTC.